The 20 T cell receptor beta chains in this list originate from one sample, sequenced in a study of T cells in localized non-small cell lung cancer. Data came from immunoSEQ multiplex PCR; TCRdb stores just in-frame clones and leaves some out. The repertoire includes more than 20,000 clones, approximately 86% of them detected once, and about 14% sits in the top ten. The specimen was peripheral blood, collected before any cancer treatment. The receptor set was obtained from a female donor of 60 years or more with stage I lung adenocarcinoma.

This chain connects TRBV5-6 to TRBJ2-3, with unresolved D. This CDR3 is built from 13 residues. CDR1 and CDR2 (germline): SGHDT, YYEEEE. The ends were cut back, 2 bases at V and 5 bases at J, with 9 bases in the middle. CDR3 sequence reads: CASSFQYRDTQYF. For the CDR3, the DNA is TGTGCCAGCAGCTTTCAATATAGAGATACGCAGTATTTT.

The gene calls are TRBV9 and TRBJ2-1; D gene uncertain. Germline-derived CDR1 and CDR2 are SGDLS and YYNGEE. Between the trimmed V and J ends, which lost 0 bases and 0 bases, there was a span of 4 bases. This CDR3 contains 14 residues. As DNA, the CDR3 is TGTGCCAGCAGCGTAGGGGACTCCTACAATGAGCAGTTCTTC. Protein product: CASSVGDSYNEQFF.

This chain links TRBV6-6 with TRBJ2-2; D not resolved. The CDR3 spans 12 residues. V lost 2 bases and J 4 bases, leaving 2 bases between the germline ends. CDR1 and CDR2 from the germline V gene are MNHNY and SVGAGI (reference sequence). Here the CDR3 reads CASSYVTGELFF. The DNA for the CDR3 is TGTGCCAGCAGTTACGTCACCGGGGAGCTGTTTTTT.

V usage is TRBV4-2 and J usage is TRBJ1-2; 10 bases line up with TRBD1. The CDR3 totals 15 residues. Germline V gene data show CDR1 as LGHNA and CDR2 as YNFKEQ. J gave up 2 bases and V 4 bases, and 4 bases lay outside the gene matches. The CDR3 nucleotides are TGTGCCAGCAGCCGAGAGACAGGGGGCAACTATGGCTACACCTTC. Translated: CASSRETGGNYGYTF.

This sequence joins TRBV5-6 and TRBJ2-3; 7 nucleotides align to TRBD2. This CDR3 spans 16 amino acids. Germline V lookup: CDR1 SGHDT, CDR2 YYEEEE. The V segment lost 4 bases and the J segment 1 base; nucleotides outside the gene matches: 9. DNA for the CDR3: TGTGCCAGCAGCCTTTTCAGCGGGGCTGGCACAGATACGCAGTATTTT. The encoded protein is CASSLFSGAGTDTQYF.

CDR3 in DNA: TGTGCCAGCAGCACTGCGGGGGGCCACGGCAACGTCCTGACTTTC. Its protein is CASSTAGGHGNVLTF. This rearrangement joins TRBV5-4 to TRBJ2-6, with 8 bases lining up with TRBD2. CDR1 and CDR2 (germline): SGHNT, YYREEE (reference sequence). The CDR3 length is 15 residues. The V gene end was trimmed by 4 bases and the J gene end by 9 bases; junction bases not matched to a gene: 9.

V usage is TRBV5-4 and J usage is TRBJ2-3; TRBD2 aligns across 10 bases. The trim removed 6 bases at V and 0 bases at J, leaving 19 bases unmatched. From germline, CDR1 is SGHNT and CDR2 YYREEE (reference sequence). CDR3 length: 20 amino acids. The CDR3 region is CASTGGLAGGSPRSTDTQYF. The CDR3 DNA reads TGTGCCAGCACCGGGGGATTAGCGGGAGGCTCGCCACGTAGCACAGATACGCAGTATTTT.

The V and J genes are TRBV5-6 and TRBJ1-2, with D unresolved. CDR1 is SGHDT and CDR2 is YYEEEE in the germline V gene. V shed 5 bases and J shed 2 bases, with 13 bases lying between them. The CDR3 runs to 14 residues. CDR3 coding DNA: TGTGCCAGCAGTCAATTGCCTCAAAACTATGGCTACACCTTC. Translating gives CASSQLPQNYGYTF.

DNA of the CDR3: TGTGCCAGTAGTATATCCAGGGGGCAGCACACCGGGGAGCTGTTTTTT. Residues: CASSISRGQHTGELFF. The chain employs TRBV19 and TRBJ2-2; 8 positions match TRBD1. CDR1 and CDR2 (germline): LNHDA, SQIVND (reference sequence). The V and J ends lost 2 bases and 3 bases, in that order; junction bases with no gene match: 5. The CDR3 is 16 residues long. The entire variable domain, with the rest obtained from reference TRBV19 and TRBJ2-2, is as follows: DGGITQSPKYLFRKEGQNVTLSCEQNLNHDAMYWYRQDPGQGLRLIYYSQIVNDFQKGDIAEGYSVSREKKESFPLTVTSAQKNPTAFYLCASSISRGQHTGELFFGEGSRLTVL.

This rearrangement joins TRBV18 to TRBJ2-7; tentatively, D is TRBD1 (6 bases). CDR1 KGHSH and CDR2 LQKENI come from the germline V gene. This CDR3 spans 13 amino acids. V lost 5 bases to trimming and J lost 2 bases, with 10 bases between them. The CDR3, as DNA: TGTGCCAGCTCAACAGGGACGCCCTACGAGCAGTACTTC. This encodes CASSTGTPYEQYF.

Here the CDR3 DNA reads TGTGCCAGCAGCCGTCAGGGGGCAAGCACAGATACGCAGTATTTT. Translation gives CASSRQGASTDTQYF. This chain joins TRBV7-9 and TRBJ2-3; 8 bases map to TRBD1. Germline CDR1 is SEHNR and CDR2 is FQNEAQ (reference sequence). There are 15 residues in the CDR3. The ends lost 5 bases at V and 0 bases at J; junction bases unmatched: 4.

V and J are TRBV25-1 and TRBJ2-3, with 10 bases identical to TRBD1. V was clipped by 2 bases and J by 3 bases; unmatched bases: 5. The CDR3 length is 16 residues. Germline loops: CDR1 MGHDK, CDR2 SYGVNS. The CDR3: CASSEGDRGRTDTQYF. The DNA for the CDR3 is TGTGCCAGCAGTGAAGGGGACAGGGGAAGAACAGATACGCAGTATTTT.

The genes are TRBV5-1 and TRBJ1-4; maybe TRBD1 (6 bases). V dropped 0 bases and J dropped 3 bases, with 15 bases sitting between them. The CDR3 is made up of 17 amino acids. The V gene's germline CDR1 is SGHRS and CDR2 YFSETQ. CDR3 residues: CASSLGGPGTSNEKLFF. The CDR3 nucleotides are TGCGCCAGCAGCTTGGGGGGGCCCGGGACGTCTAATGAAAAACTGTTTTTT.

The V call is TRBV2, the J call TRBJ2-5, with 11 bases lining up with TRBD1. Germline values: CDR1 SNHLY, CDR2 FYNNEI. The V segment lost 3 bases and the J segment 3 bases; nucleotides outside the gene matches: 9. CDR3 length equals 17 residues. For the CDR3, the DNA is TGTGCCAGCAGTGATTTGGCCTGGACAGGGGGCAAAGAGACCCAGTACTTC. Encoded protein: CASSDLAWTGGKETQYF. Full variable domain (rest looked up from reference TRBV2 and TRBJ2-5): EPEVTQTPSHQVTQMGQEVILRCVPISNHLYFYWYRQILGQKVEFLVSFYNNEISEKSEIFDDQFSVERPDGSNFTLKIRSTKLEDSAMYFCASSDLAWTGGKETQYFGPGTRLLVL.

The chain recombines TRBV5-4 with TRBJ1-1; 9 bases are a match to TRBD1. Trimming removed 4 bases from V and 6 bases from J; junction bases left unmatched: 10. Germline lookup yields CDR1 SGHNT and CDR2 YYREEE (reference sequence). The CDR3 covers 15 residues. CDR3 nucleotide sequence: TGTGCCAGCAGCCCGAGGAGGACAGGGGAGTCTGAAGCTTTCTTT. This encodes CASSPRRTGESEAFF. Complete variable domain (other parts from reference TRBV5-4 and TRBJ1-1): ETGVTQSPTHLIKTRGQQVTLRCSSQSGHNTVSWYQQALGQGPQFIFQYYREEENGRGNFPPRFSGLQFPNYSSELNVNALELDDSALYLCASSPRRTGESEAFFGQGTRLTVV.

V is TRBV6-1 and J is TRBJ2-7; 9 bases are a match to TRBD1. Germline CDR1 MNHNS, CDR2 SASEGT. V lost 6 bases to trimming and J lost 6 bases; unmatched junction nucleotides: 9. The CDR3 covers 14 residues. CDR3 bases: TGTGCCAGCAGGCCCGGGACAGGGCAGCGCGAGCAGTACTTC. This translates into CASRPGTGQREQYF.

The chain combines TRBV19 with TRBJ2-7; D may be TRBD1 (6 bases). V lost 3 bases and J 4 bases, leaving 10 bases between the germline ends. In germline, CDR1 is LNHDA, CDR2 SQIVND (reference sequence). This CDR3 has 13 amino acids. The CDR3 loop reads CASSMSRGYEQYF. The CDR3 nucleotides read TGTGCCAGTAGTATGTCTAGGGGGTACGAGCAGTACTTC.

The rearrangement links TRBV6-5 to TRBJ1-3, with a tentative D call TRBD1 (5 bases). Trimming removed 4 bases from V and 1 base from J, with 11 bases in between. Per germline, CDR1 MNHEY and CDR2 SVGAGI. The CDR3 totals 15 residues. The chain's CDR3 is CASSLDSTSGNTIYF. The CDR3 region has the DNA TGTGCCAGCAGTTTAGACAGTACGTCTGGAAACACCATATATTTT.

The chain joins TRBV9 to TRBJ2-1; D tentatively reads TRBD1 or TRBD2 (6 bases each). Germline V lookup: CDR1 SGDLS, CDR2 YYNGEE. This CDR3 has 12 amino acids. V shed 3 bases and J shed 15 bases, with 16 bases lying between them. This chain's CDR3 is CASSAPPGAPFF. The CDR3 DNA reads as TGTGCCAGCAGCGCCCCTCCGGGGGCCCCGTTCTTC.

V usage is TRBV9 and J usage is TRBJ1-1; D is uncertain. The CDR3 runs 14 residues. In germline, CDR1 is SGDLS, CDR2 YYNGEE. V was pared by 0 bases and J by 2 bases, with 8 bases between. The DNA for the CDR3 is TGTGCCAGCAGCGTAGAACAGACCAACACTGAAGCTTTCTTT. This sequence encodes CASSVEQTNTEAFF.